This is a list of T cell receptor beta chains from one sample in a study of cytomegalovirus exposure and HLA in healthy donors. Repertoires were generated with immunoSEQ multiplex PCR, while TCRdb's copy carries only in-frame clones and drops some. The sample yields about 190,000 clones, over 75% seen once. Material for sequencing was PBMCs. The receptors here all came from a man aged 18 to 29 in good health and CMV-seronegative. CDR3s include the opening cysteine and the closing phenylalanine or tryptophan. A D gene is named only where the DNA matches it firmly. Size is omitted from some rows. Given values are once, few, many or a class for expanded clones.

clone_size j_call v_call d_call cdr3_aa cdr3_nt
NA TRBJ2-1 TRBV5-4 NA CASSPPLGAYNEQFF TGTGCCAGCAGCCCGCCCCTCGGGGCCTACAATGAGCAGTTCTTC
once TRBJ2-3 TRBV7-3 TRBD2 CASSSFSGRAGEDTQYF TGTGCCAGCAGCTCATTTAGCGGGAGGGCCGGTGAAGATACGCAGTATTTT
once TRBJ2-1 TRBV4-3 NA CASSQGGLQGGSANEQFF TGCGCCAGCAGCCAAGGAGGTCTCCAGGGGGGTTCGGCAAATGAGCAGTTCTTC
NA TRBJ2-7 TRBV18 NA CASSPGTSFWGHEQYF TGTGCCAGCTCACCAGGGACTTCCTTTTGGGGCCACGAGCAGTACTTC
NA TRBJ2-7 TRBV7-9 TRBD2 CASSVGLAAYEQYF TGTGCCAGCAGCGTAGGACTAGCGGCCTACGAGCAGTACTTC
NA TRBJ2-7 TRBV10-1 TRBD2 CASGTTRYEQYF TGCGCCAGCGGGACTACCCGCTACGAGCAGTACTTC
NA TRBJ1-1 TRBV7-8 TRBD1 CASSPRTGGITEAFF TGTGCCAGCAGCCCACGGACAGGGGGCATAACTGAAGCTTTCTTT
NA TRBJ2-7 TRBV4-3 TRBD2 CASSQDFAGANEQYF TGCGCCAGCAGCCAAGATTTCGCGGGAGCTAACGAGCAGTACTTC
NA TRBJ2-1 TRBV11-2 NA CASSPPDSVANEQFF TGTGCCAGCAGCCCCCCGGACTCCGTAGCCAATGAGCAGTTCTTC
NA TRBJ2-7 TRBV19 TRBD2 CARWTSGYEQYF TGTGCCAGGTGGACTAGCGGATACGAGCAGTACTTC
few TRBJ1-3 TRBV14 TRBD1 CASSQVRDRGNTIYF TGTGCCAGCAGCCAAGTCCGGGACAGAGGAAACACCATATATTTT
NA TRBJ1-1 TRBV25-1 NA CASSEFGGRGDTEAFF TGTGCCAGCAGTGAATTCGGGGGGCGCGGTGACACTGAAGCTTTCTTT
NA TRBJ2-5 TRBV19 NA CASSGYQETQYF TGTGCCAGTAGCGGGTACCAAGAGACCCAGTACTTC
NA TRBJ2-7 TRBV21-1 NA CASSKVCPSGMADEQYF TGTGCCAGCAGCAAAGTGTGTCCTAGCGGGATGGCCGACGAGCAGTACTTC
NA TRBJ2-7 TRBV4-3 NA CASSQDAGQSSYEQYF TGCGCCAGCAGCCAAGATGCAGGACAGAGCTCCTACGAGCAGTACTTC
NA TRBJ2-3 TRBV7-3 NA CASSLTDSISTDTQYF TGTGCCAGCAGCTTAACGGACTCGATTAGCACAGATACGCAGTATTTT
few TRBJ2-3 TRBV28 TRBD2 CASSFTSGSTDTQYF TGTGCCAGCAGTTTTACTAGCGGGAGCACAGATACGCAGTATTTT
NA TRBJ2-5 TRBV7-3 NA CASSLLPQETQYF TGTGCCAGCAGCTTACTACCTCAAGAGACCCAGTACTTC
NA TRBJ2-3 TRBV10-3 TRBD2 CAISLAGVADTQYF TGTGCCATCAGTTTAGCGGGAGTTGCAGATACGCAGTATTTT
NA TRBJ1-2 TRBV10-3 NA CAISHGQTGESF TGTGCCATCAGCCATGGACAGACCGGGGAATCCTTC
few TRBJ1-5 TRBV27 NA CASSLGDSNQPQHF TGTGCCAGCAGTTTAGGAGATAGCAATCAGCCCCAGCATTTT
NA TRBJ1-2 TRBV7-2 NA CASSLMSGLLGGNYGYTF TGTGCCAGCAGCTTAATGTCGGGACTTCTGGGAGGAAACTATGGCTACACCTTC
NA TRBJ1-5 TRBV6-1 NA CASSVDGDQPQHF TGTGCCAGCAGTGTCGACGGGGATCAGCCCCAGCATTTT
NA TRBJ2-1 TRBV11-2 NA CASSLIGRRGGNEQFF TGTGCCAGCAGCTTAATCGGCCGTAGGGGGGGCAATGAGCAGTTCTTC
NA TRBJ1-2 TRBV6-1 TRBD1 CASSARRDRASEGYGYTF TGTGCCAGCAGTGCCCGCCGGGACAGGGCTTCAGAAGGCTATGGCTACACCTTC
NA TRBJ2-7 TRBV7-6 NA CASSVSSVFEQYF TGTGCCAGCAGCGTATCCTCAGTGTTCGAGCAGTACTTC
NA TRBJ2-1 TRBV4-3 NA CASSQDLTDSSYDEQFF TGCGCCAGCAGCCAAGATTTGACGGACAGCTCCTACGATGAGCAGTTCTTC
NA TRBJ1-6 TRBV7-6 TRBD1 CASSLRGDRNNSPLHF TGTGCCAGCAGCTTAAGGGGGGACAGGAATAATTCACCCCTCCACTTT
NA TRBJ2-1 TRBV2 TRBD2 CASTTTSGAPNEQFF TGTGCCAGCACCACGACTAGCGGGGCTCCCAATGAGCAGTTCTTC
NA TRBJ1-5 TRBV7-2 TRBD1 CASSLSGTGLQPQHF TGTGCCAGCAGCTTATCAGGGACAGGGCTCCAGCCCCAGCATTTT
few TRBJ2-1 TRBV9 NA CASSVGWGEQFF TGTGCCAGCAGCGTGGGGTGGGGCGAGCAGTTCTTC
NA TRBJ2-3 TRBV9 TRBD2 CASSVYSGTSGGARTDTQYF TGTGCCAGCAGCGTTTATTCAGGGACTAGCGGGGGGGCCCGCACAGATACGCAGTATTTT
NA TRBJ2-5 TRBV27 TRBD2 CASSQGLVGHETQYF TGTGCCAGCAGTCAGGGACTAGTGGGACATGAGACCCAGTACTTC
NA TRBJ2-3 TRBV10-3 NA CAISLTDTQYF TGTGCCATCTCGTTAACAGATACGCAGTATTTT
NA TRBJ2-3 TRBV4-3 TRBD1 CASSQTDRGSTDTQYF TGCGCCAGCAGCCAAACGGACAGGGGAAGCACAGATACGCAGTATTTT
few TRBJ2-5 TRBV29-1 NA CSVMGAGQETQYF TGCAGCGTTATGGGGGCTGGTCAAGAGACCCAGTACTTC
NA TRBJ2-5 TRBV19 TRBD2 CASRGTSGGVYQETQYF TGTGCCAGTAGGGGGACTAGCGGAGGCGTGTACCAAGAGACCCAGTACTTC
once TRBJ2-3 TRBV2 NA CASSEGSSSPDTQYF TGTGCCAGCAGTGAAGGTTCTAGCTCACCCGATACGCAGTATTTT
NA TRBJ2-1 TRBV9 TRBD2 CASSPTSSTVGLGSYNEQFF TGTGCCAGCAGCCCCACCAGTTCGACAGTCGGACTAGGTTCCTACAATGAGCAGTTCTTC
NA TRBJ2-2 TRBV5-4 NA CASSFTETGELFF TGTGCCAGCAGCTTTACAGAGACCGGGGAGCTGTTTTTT
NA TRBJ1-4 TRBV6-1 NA CASSEGGTNEKLFF TGTGCCAGCAGTGAAGGAGGGACTAATGAAAAACTGTTTTTT
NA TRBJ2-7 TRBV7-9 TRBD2 CASSLGAGTSRYEQYF TGTGCCAGCAGCTTAGGTGCTGGGACTAGCCGCTACGAGCAGTACTTC
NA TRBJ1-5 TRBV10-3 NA CAISDSVANQPQHF TGTGCCATCAGTGACAGCGTAGCAAATCAGCCCCAGCATTTT
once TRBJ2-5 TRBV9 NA CASSVGRRLMETQYF TGTGCCAGCAGCGTAGGTCGCAGACTTATGGAGACCCAGTACTTC
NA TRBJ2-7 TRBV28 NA CASGFTGTPYEQYF TGTGCCAGCGGGTTTACAGGGACGCCCTACGAGCAGTACTTC
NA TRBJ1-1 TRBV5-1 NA CASSWGGGVTEAFF TGCGCCAGCAGCTGGGGGGGTGGGGTCACTGAAGCTTTCTTT
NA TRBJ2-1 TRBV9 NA CASSASISGGAPFYLLGEQFF TGTGCCAGCAGCGCCTCGATTTCGGGGGGCGCTCCATTCTATCTATTGGGTGAGCAGTTCTTC
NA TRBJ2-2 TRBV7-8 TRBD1 CASSLGDRVSTGELFF TGTGCCAGCAGCTTAGGGGACAGGGTTAGCACCGGGGAGCTGTTTTTT
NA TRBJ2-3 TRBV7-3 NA CASSTNALDTQYF TGTGCCAGCAGCACGAATGCGCTAGATACGCAGTATTTT
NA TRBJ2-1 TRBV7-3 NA CASSLTLALLNEQFF TGTGCCAGCAGCTTAACTCTAGCGTTACTCAATGAGCAGTTCTTC